The TCR beta chain under discussion was sequenced for a study of cytomegalovirus exposure and HLA in healthy donors. 60 Vbeta and 13 Jbeta primers were used in PCR. Sequencing was performed with immunoSEQ multiplex PCR; in TCRdb, only in-frame clones are kept and a portion is missing. The profile shows under 200,000 clones, 79% of them singletons. The donors, nominally healthy at sampling, likely had unrecorded immune exposures. Germline V gene data show CDR1 as LNHDA and CDR2 as SQIVND (reference sequence). V was trimmed by 5 bases and J by 6 bases, leaving 16 bases between them. CDR3 length: 14 residues.

J is TRBJ1-2 and V is TRBV19, with D maybe TRBD1 (6 bases). The origin of this receptor is a middle-aged woman in good health and CMV-seronegative. Source material: PBMCs. CDR3 sequence: CASSRGGVIDGYTF. In DNA, the CDR3 is TGTGCCAGTAGTCGGGGGGGCGTCATTGATGGCTACACCTTC.